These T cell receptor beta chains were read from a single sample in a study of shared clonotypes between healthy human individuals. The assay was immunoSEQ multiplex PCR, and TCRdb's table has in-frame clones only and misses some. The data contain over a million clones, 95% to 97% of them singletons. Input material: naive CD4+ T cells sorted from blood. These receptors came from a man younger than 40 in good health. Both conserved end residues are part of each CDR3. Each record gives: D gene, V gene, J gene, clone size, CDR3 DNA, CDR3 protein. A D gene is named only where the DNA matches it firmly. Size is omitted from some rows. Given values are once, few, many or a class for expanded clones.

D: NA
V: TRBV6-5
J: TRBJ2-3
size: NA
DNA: TGTGCCAGCAGTTATGGGGGGGCAGGTCGCACAGATACGCAGTATTTT
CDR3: CASSYGGAGRTDTQYF

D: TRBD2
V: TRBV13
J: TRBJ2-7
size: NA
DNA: TGTGCCAGCAGCTTAGGCCCAGCGGGAGGTTACGAGCAGTACTTC
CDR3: CASSLGPAGGYEQYF

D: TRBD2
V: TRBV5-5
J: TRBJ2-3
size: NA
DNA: TGTGCCAGCAGCTTGGCCGGGACTATCACAGATACGCAGTATTTT
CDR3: CASSLAGTITDTQYF

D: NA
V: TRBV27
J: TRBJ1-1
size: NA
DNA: TGTGCCAGCAGTACCTGGACGGGGGTGGGAGGATCTGAAGCTTTCTTT
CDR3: CASSTWTGVGGSEAFF

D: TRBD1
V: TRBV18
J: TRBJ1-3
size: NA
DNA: TGTGCCAGCTCACCACTAAGTGTCCCGACAGGGGTAAATTCTGGAAACACCATATATTTT
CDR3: CASSPLSVPTGVNSGNTIYF

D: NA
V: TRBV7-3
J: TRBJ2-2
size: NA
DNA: TGTGCCAGCAGCTTAACTGTCACCGGAGGGCTGTTTTTT
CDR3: CASSLTVTGGLFF

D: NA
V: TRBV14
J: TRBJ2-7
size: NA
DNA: TGTGCCAGCAGCCCAAGACTAGACGACGAGCAGTACTTC
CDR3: CASSPRLDDEQYF

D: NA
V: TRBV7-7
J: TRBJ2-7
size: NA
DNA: TGTGCCAGCAGCCCAGGCGGTGTCAGGGCCGACGAGCAGTACTTC
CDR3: CASSPGGVRADEQYF

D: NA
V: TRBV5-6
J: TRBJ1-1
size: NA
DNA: TGTGCCAGCAGCTCCCACCAACAGGGAAACACTGAAGCTTTCTTT
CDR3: CASSSHQQGNTEAFF

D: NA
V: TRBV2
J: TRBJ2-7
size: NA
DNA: TGTGCCAGCAGTGAACGGGCCTTGGAGCAGTACTTC
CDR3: CASSERALEQYF

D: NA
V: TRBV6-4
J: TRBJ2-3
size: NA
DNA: TGTGCCAGCAGCCAATCGGGAATTATGGCAGATACGCAGTATTTT
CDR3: CASSQSGIMADTQYF

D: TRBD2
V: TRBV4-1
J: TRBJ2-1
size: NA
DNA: TGCGCCAGCAGCCTTCCTAGCGGGAGGGCCCCTGAGCAGTTCTTC
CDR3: CASSLPSGRAPEQFF

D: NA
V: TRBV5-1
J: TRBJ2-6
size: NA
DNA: TGCGCCAGCGTTGATTTGAGGGTGGGGGCCAACGTCCTGACTTTC
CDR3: CASVDLRVGANVLTF

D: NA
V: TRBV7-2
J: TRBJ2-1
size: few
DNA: TGTGCCAGCAGCCGCCCCATCATGCACAATGAGCAGTTCTTC
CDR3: CASSRPIMHNEQFF

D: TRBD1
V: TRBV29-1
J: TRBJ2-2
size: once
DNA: TGCAGCGTGCGGACAGGGGCGACCGGGGAGCTGTTTTTT
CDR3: CSVRTGATGELFF